This TCR beta chain was sequenced for a study of regulatory T cells in long-lasting Graves disease. Indicated time point: newly diagnosed GD, antithyroid drugs for less than 3 months. The TCR library was made from RNA that had been extracted from PBMCs in TRIzol. The CDR3 has 14 residues. Trimming removed 5 bases from V and 2 bases from J; junction bases left unmatched: 4. The germline V gene encodes CDR1 SNHLY and CDR2 FYNNEI. Investigators prepared the TCR beta libraries by applying iRepertoire HTBI primers and Arm-PCR of CDR3 regions. TCRdb independently ran MiXCR on the multiplex PCR reads; one entry per CDR3 protein. The sample yields about 210,000 distinct CDR3 sequences, roughly 19% seen once. This clonotype was counted many times. The antigen is not known. Regarding the study as a whole: Since the sample size was small, accuracy may have been reduced.

This sample was also put to use in a study of T cells in Graves' hyperthyroidism and ophthalmopathy. That work adds: RT-PCR in the first round (using the HTBI primer set) targeted the TCR CDR3. Most thyroid clonotypes that were expanded above 0.001 also turned up in blood.

The TCR sequence derives from a woman in her twenties or thirties with Graves disease. Source: peripheral blood mononuclear cells (PBMCs), taken at new diagnosis, from a patient treated with antithyroid drugs. The chain is built from TRBV2 and TRBJ2-3, with 7 bases fitting TRBD1. The CDR3 DNA is TGTGCCAGCAGTACAGGGGTACCCACAGATACGCAGTATTTT. It yields the protein CASSTGVPTDTQYF. The full variable domain, with the rest looked up from reference TRBV2 and TRBJ2-3, is EPEVTQTPSHQVTQMGQEVILRCVPISNHLYFYWYRQILGQKVEFLVSFYNNEISEKSEIFDDQFSVERPDGSNFTLKIRSTKLEDSAMYFCASSTGVPTDTQYFGPGTRLTVL.